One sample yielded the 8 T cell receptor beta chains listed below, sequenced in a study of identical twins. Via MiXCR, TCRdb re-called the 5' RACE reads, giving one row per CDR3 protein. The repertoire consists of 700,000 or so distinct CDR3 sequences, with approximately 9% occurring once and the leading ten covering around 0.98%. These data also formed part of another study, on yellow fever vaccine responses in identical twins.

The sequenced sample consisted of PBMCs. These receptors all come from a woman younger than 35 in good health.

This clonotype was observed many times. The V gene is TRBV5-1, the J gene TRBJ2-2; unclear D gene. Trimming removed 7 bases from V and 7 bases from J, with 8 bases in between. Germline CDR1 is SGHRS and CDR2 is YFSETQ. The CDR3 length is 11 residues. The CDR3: CASVINGELFF. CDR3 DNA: TGCGCCAGCGTCATTAACGGGGAGCTGTTTTTT.

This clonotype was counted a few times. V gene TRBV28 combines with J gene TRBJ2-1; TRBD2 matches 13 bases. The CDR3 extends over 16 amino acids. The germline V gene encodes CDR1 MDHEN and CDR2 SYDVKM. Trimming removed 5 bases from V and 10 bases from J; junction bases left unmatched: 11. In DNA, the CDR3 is TGTGCCAGCAGTACTCGTGGACTAGCGGGAGTTGGGGAGCAGTTCTTC. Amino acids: CASSTRGLAGVGEQFF.

The CDR3 is CASSFSQVNLAVSYEQYF. CDR3 nucleotides: TGTGCCAGCAGCTTCAGTCAAGTTAACCTAGCGGTATCCTACGAGCAGTACTTC. This chain joins TRBV5-6 and TRBJ2-7; 7 bases match TRBD2. The germline V gene has CDR1 SGHDT and CDR2 YYEEEE. V lost 2 bases, J lost 1 base, and 15 bases stayed unmatched. There are 18 residues in the CDR3.

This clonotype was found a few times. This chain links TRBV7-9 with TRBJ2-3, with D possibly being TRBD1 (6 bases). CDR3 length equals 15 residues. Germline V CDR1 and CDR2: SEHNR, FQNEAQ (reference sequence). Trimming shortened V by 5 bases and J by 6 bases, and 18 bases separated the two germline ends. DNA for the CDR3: TGTGCCAGCAGCCTGGACAGAACTATGTGGGATACGCAGTATTTT. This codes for CASSLDRTMWDTQYF.

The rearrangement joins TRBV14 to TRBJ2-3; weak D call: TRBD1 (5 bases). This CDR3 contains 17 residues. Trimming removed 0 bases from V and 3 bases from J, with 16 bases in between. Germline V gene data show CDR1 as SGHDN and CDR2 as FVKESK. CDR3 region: CASSQERARQKTDTQYF. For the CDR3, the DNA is TGTGCCAGCAGCCAAGAACGGGCCAGACAGAAGACAGATACGCAGTATTTT.

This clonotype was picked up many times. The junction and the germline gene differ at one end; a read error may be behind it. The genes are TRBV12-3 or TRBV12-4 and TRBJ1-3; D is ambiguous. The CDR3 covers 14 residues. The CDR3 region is CASSLGVSGTTIYF. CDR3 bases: TGTGCCAGCAGTTTAGGCGTCTCGGGAACCACCATATATTTT.

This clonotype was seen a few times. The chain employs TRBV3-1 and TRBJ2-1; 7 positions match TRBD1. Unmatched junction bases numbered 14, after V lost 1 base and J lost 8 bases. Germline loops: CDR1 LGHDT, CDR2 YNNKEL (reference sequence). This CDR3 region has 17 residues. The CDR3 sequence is CASSQAQGLLPSYEQFF. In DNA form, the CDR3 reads TGTGCCAGCAGCCAAGCACAGGGGTTGTTGCCATCGTATGAGCAGTTCTTC.

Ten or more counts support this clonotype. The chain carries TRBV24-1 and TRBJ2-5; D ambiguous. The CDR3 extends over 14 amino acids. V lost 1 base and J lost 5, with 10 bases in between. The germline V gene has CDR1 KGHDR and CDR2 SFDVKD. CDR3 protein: CATSDFWDGETQYF. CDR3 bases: TGTGCCACCAGTGATTTCTGGGATGGGGAGACCCAGTACTTC.